This TCR beta chain was obtained from a study of T cells in tuberculosis. Overall study: In South Africa, adults with active tuberculosis were compared with IGRA-negative and latently infected IGRA-positive adolescents. Findings and caveats of the study: Smaller alpha distances in active tuberculosis partly reflected shorter CDR3-alpha lengths.

For this clone: Its antigen is unidentified.

Latent tuberculosis screening used tuberculin skin test and IGRA at entry. On average around 100,000 T cells per donor were immunosequenced. Only in-frame clones appear in the TCRdb table, and some are missing; sequencing was by immunoSEQ multiplex PCR. The sample holds under 40,000 clones, more than 85% seen once. In germline, CDR1 is SQVTM, CDR2 ANQGSEA. V lost 7 bases, J lost 6 bases, and 21 bases lay in between. The CDR3 is made up of 14 amino acids. The specimen was PBMCs. V and J are TRBV29-1 and TRBJ1-2, with D maybe TRBD1 (5 bases). This TCR derives from a donor between 10 and 35 years old with latent tuberculosis or without tuberculosis infection. The CDR3 region is CSALGGVGGDGYTF. CDR3 nucleotide sequence: TGCAGCGCCCTGGGGGGGGTTGGTGGGGATGGCTACACCTTC.